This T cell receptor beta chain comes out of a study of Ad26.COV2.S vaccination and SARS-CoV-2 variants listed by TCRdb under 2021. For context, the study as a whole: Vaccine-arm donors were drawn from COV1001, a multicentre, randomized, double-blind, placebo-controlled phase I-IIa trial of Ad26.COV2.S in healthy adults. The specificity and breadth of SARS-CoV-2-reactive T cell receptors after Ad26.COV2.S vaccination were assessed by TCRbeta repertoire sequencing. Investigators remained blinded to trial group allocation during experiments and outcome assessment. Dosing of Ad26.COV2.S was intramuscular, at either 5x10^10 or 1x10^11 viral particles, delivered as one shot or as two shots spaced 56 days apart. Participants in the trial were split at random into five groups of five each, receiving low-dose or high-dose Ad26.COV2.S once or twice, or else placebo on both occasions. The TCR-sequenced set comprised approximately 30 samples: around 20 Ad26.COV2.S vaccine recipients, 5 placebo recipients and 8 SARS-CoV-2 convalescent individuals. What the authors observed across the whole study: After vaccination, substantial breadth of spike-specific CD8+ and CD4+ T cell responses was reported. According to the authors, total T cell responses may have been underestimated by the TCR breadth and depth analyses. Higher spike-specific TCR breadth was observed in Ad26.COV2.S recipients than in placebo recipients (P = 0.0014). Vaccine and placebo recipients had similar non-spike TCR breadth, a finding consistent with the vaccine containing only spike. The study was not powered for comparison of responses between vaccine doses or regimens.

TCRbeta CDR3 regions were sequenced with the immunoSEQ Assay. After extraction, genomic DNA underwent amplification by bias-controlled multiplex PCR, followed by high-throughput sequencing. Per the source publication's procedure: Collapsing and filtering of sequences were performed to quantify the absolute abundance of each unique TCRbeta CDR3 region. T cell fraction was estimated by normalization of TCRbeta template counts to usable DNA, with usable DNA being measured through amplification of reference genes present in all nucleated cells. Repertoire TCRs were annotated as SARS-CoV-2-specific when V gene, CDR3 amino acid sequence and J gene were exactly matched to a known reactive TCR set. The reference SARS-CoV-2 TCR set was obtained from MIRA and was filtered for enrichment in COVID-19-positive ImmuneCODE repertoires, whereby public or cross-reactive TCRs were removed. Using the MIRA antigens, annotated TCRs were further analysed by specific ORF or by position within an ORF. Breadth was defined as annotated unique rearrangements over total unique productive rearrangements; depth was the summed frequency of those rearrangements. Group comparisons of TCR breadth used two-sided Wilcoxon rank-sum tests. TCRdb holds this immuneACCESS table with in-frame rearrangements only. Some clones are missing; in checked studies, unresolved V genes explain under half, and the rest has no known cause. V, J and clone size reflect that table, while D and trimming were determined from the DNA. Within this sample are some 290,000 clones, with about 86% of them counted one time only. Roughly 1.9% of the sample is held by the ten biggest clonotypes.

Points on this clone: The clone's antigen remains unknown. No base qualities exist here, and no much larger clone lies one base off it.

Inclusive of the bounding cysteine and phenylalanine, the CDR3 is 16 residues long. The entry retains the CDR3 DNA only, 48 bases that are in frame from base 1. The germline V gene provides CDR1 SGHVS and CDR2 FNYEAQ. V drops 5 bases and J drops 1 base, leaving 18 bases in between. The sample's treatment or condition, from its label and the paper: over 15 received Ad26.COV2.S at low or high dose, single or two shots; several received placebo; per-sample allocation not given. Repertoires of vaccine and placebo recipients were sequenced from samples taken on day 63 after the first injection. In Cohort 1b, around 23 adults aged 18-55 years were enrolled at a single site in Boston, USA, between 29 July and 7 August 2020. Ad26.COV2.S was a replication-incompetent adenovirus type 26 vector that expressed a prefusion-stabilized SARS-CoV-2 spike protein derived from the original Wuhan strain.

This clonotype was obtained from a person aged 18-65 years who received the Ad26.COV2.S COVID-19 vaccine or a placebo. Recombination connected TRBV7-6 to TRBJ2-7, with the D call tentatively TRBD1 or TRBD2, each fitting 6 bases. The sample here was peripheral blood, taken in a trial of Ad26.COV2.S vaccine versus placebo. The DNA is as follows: TGTGCCAGCAGCCAACAGGGAGGACTCATTTCCTACGAGCAGTACTTC. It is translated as CASSQQGGLISYEQYF.